This is a list of T cell receptor beta chains from one sample in a study of blood T cell repertoires in COVID-19. The table came from immunoSEQ multiplex PCR; TCRdb's copy has only in-frame clones and leaves some out. Found here are around 130,000 clones, more than 85% of them singletons; the top ten hold under 7%. The sequenced material came from peripheral blood. These receptors came from a human donor in a cohort sampled during active COVID-19. CDR3s include the opening cysteine and the closing phenylalanine or tryptophan. A D gene is named only where the DNA matches it firmly. Part of the rows lack a size; the others show once, few, many or a class for expanded clones.

>TRBV10-2|NA|NA|TRBJ2-1
TGCGCCAGCTTCGTGGACAACTCCTACAATGAGCAGTTCTTC
CASFVDNSYNEQFF
>TRBV7-9|NA|NA|TRBJ1-4
TGTGCCAGCAGCTTACTGGGGGCCCCAGATGATAATGAAAAACTGTTTTTT
CASSLLGAPDDNEKLFF
>TRBV19|NA|NA|TRBJ2-1
TGTGCCAGTAGAGCCCTTCACGTGAGCTCCTACAATGAGCAGTTCTTC
CASRALHVSSYNEQFF
>TRBV10-2|NA|NA|TRBJ2-3
TGCGCCAGCAGTGCCGAAAACAGGGTTTCATCAGATACGCAGTATTTT
CASSAENRVSSDTQYF
>TRBV19|NA|NA|TRBJ2-5
TGTGCCAGTAACCCGGAAGGCGGATCGGAGACCCAGTACTTC
CASNPEGGSETQYF
>TRBV30|NA|NA|TRBJ1-1
TGTGCCTGGAGGGGCCTTGGACAGATCGCTGAAGCTTTCTTT
CAWRGLGQIAEAFF
>TRBV7-2|NA|NA|TRBJ1-5
TGTGCCAGCAGCTTATCGCCGGGGAGCAATCAGCCCCAGCATTTT
CASSLSPGSNQPQHF
>TRBV2|TRBD1|NA|TRBJ2-3
TGTGCCAGCTGCCGGACAGGAGGCACAGATACGCAGTATTTT
CASCRTGGTDTQYF
>TRBV5-4|TRBD2|NA|TRBJ2-2
TGTGCCAGCAGCTTACCGGGACTAGGAGGGACCGGGGAGCTGTTTTTT
CASSLPGLGGTGELFF
>TRBV6-6|TRBD2|few|TRBJ2-7
TGTGCCAGCAGTATAACAGCGGGGGGGCCCGCCGAGCAGTACTTC
CASSITAGGPAEQYF
>TRBV6-5|NA|NA|TRBJ2-7
TGTGCCAGCAAAGGAGGGTCCTACGAGCAGTACTTC
CASKGGSYEQYF
>TRBV5-1|TRBD1|NA|TRBJ2-3
TGCGCCAGCAGTCGGGGACAGGAAAACACAGATACGCAGTATTTT
CASSRGQENTDTQYF
>TRBV7-2|TRBD1|NA|TRBJ2-7
TGTGCCAGCAGCGCGGACAGGGGGCAGACTAGCGTCTCCTACGAGCAGTACTTC
CASSADRGQTSVSYEQYF
>TRBV5-1|TRBD1|NA|TRBJ1-1
TGCGCCAGCAGCCAGGGACAGGGGGCGAGCCCTGAAGCTTTCTTT
CASSQGQGASPEAFF
>TRBV5-8|NA|few|TRBJ1-3
TGTGCCAGCAGCTTGGTGTTGGGGACTTCTGGAAACACCATATATTTT
CASSLVLGTSGNTIYF
>TRBV18|TRBD2|NA|TRBJ2-7
TGTGCCAGCTCACCGGGGGGGGGACCCTACGAGCAGTACTTC
CASSPGGGPYEQYF
>TRBV28|TRBD1|once|TRBJ2-7
TGTGCCAGCAGTTACAGGGGGCTTTCCTACGAGCAGTACTTC
CASSYRGLSYEQYF
>TRBV19|TRBD1|NA|TRBJ1-2
TGTGCCAGTAGCATCCCGAGGGGGCATGGAGCTTCTAACTATGGCTACACCTTC
CASSIPRGHGASNYGYTF
>TRBV6-1|NA|NA|TRBJ2-7
TGTGCCAGCAGTGAAGACAGATTCCAGGGGCGTGGGCAGTACTTC
CASSEDRFQGRGQYF
>TRBV28|TRBD1|NA|TRBJ1-2
TGTGCCAGCAGTTTAGGGCTCCGAAGCAGGGGGAACTATGGCTACACCTTC
CASSLGLRSRGNYGYTF
>TRBV6-5|TRBD2|NA|TRBJ2-7
TGTGCCAGCAAGGGAGGGAGGCACTTGTACGAGCAGTACTTC
CASKGGRHLYEQYF
>TRBV28|TRBD2|NA|TRBJ2-3
TGTGCCAGCAGTTCACCCGGGACTAGCGCGGGAGATACGCAGTATTTT
CASSSPGTSAGDTQYF
>TRBV29-1|NA|NA|TRBJ2-3
TGCAGCGTTTCTACAGGGTTCACGAGCACAGATACGCAGTATTTT
CSVSTGFTSTDTQYF
>TRBV19|TRBD2|NA|TRBJ2-5
TGTGCCAGTAGAGGAAGCGGGGCCATGGGGAAAGAGACCCAGTACTTC
CASRGSGAMGKETQYF
>TRBV7-3|NA|many|TRBJ2-2
TGTGCCAGCAGCCCAGAGGGATCGGGATATGGGACCGGGGAGCTGTTTTTT
CASSPEGSGYGTGELFF
>TRBV13|TRBD2|NA|TRBJ2-5
TGTGCCAGCCCTCAACTAGCGGGATTAGGAGAGACCCAGTACTTC
CASPQLAGLGETQYF
>TRBV7-9|NA|NA|TRBJ1-6
TGTGCCAGCAGCTTAGAGGTGGGCCGTAATTCACCCCTCCACTTT
CASSLEVGRNSPLHF
>TRBV28|TRBD1|NA|TRBJ1-5
TGTGCCAGCAGTAAGACAGGGGGCAATCAGCCCCAGCATTTT
CASSKTGGNQPQHF
>TRBV5-1|TRBD2|NA|TRBJ2-1
TGCGCCAGCAGCCCGGGACTAGCGGGGTCCTACAATGAGCAGTTCTTC
CASSPGLAGSYNEQFF
>TRBV6-1|TRBD1|NA|TRBJ2-3
TGTGCCAGCAGTGGAAACAGGGGTCCTAGCACAGATACGCAGTATTTT
CASSGNRGPSTDTQYF
>TRBV27|TRBD1|NA|TRBJ2-6
TGTGCCAGCGCTACCACGGGACAGGGGGCGCTTGGGGCCAACGTCCTGACTTTC
CASATTGQGALGANVLTF
>TRBV14|NA|NA|TRBJ1-2
TGTGCCAGCAGCCCCCCGGGGGGCGCGGGGGGCTACACCTTC
CASSPPGGAGGYTF
>TRBV30|TRBD2|NA|TRBJ2-7
TGTGCCTGGAGTGTTGGGCTAGCGGGCTACGAGCAGTACTTC
CAWSVGLAGYEQYF
>TRBV2|TRBD2|NA|TRBJ2-5
TGTGCCAGCAGGAGGGACTACACAGGCCCAGAGACCCAGTACTTC
CASRRDYTGPETQYF
>TRBV7-2|TRBD2|NA|TRBJ2-1
TGTGCCAGCAGCTCCCCTAGCGGGAGGGCCGGTGAGCAGTTCTTC
CASSSPSGRAGEQFF
>TRBV28|NA|few|TRBJ1-1
TGTGCCAGCAGCCTACAGGTAGAGAACACTGAAGCTTTCTTT
CASSLQVENTEAFF
>TRBV2|NA|NA|TRBJ2-5
TGTGCCAGCAGTGAAGCCGGCGTGCGGGAGACCCAGTACTTC
CASSEAGVRETQYF
>TRBV12-3/TRBV12-4|NA|few|TRBJ1-5
TGTGCCAGCCGAGAGGGGGATCAGCCCCAGCATTTT
CASREGDQPQHF
>TRBV7-3|TRBD2|few|TRBJ2-1
TGTGCCAGCAGCTTCGGGAGGGGCAACAATGAGCAGTTCTTC
CASSFGRGNNEQFF
>TRBV28|TRBD2|NA|TRBJ2-5
TGTGCCAGCAGTTTAAGCGGGGGGGCGGAGACCCAGTACTTC
CASSLSGGAETQYF
>TRBV27|NA|NA|TRBJ1-2
TGTGCCAGCAGTACGCGGCCCTACTCCTATGGCTACACCTTC
CASSTRPYSYGYTF
>TRBV27|TRBD1|NA|TRBJ1-2
TGTGCCAGCAGTTTGACAGGGGTCTATGGCTACACCTTC
CASSLTGVYGYTF
>TRBV9|TRBD2|NA|TRBJ2-5
TGTGCCAACAGCGTAACGACTAGCGGGACGGAGACCCAGTACTTC
CANSVTTSGTETQYF
>TRBV6-2/TRBV6-3|NA|once|TRBJ1-1
TGTGCCAGCAGTTACGGGGCCAGCGCGAACACTGAAGCTTTCTTT
CASSYGASANTEAFF
>TRBV19|TRBD2|NA|TRBJ2-1
TGTGCCAGTAGTATGGGACTAGCATTAAATGAGCAGTTCTTC
CASSMGLALNEQFF
>TRBV2|NA|NA|TRBJ1-1
TGTGCCAGCAGCGTAGACTGGAACACTGAAGCTTTCTTT
CASSVDWNTEAFF
>TRBV5-8|NA|NA|TRBJ2-2
TGTGCCAGCAGCCTCTCGGGGGTCGTCACCGGGGAGCTGTTTTTT
CASSLSGVVTGELFF
>TRBV6-5|TRBD2|NA|TRBJ2-3
TGTGCCAGCAGCACTAGCGCCTTCAGCACAGATACGCAGTATTTT
CASSTSAFSTDTQYF
>TRBV11-2|TRBD1|NA|TRBJ2-1
TGTGCCAGCAGCTTAGCCTCCGGGACAGGGGGCGGTTATGAGCAGTTCTTC
CASSLASGTGGGYEQFF
>TRBV4-1|NA|once|TRBJ2-5
TGCGCCAGCAGCCAAGATTCGGAAGAGACCCAGTACTTC
CASSQDSEETQYF